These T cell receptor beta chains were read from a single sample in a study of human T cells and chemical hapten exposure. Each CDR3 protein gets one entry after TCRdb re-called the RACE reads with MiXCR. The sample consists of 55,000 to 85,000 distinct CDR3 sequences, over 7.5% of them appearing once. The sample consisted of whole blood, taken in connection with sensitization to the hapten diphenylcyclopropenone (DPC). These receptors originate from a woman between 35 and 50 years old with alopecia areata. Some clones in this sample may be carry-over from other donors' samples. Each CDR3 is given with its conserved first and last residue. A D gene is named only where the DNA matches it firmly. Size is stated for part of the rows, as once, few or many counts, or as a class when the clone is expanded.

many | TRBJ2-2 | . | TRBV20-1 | CSARPTGTPTGELFF | TGCAGTGCTAGACCAACCGGGACTCCCACCGGGGAGCTGTTTTTT
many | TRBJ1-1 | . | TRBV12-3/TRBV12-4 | CASSSGAKGTEAFF | TGTGCCAGCAGTTCCGGGGCAAAGGGGACTGAAGCTTTCTTT
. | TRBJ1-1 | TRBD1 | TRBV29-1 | CSVEPQGAVVFF | TGCAGCGTTGAACCACAGGGGGCAGTTGTTTTCTTT
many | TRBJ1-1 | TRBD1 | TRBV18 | CASSPWTGGTEAFF | TGTGCCAGCTCACCATGGACAGGAGGGACTGAAGCTTTCTTT
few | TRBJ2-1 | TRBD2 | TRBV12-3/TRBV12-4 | CASSLAWGGSSYNEQFF | TGTGCCAGCAGTTTAGCGTGGGGGGGGAGCTCCTACAATGAGCAGTTCTTC
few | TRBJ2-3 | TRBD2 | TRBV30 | CAWGQLAGASDTQYF | TGTGCCTGGGGGCAACTAGCGGGGGCTTCAGATACGCAGTATTTT
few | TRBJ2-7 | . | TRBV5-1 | CASSPEPSNEQYF | TGCGCCAGCAGCCCGGAGCCCTCCAACGAGCAGTACTTC
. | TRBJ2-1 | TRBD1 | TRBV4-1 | CASSQQGAFSYNEQFF | TGCGCCAGCAGCCAACAGGGGGCATTTTCCTACAATGAGCAGTTCTTC
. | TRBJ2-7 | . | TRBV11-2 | CASSLDLGRLGNEQYF | TGTGCCAGCAGCTTAGATCTGGGACGGCTAGGCAATGAGCAGTACTTC
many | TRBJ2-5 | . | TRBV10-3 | CATSPGGRTTQETQYF | TGTGCCACCTCGCCTGGGGGGAGAACGACTCAAGAGACCCAGTACTTC
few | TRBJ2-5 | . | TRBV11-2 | CASSQTRGPETQYF | TGTGCCAGCAGCCAAACTCGGGGGCCAGAGACCCAGTACTTC
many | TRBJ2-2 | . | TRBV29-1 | CSVEDHRRELFF | TGCAGCGTTGAAGATCATCGGCGGGAGCTGTTTTTT
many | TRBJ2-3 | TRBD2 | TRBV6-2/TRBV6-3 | CASRPLAATDTQYF | TGTGCCAGCAGACCACTAGCGGCCACAGATACGCAGTATTTT
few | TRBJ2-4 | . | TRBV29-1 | CSVEGQGKNIQYF | TGCAGCGTTGAGGGGCAGGGAAAAAACATTCAGTACTTC
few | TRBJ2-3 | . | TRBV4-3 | CASSTGTLSTDTQYF | TGCGCCAGCAGTACCGGGACTTTAAGCACAGATACGCAGTATTTT
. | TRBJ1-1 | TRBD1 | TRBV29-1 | CSVEKDRGTEAFF | TGCAGCGTTGAAAAGGACAGGGGTACTGAAGCTTTCTTT
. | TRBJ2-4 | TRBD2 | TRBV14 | CASSQEPDLAGVKNIQYF | TGTGCCAGCAGCCAAGAACCGGACCTAGCGGGGGTCAAAAACATTCAGTACTTC
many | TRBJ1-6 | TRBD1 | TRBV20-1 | CSARNEAGTGDLLWSYNSPLHF | TGCAGTGCTAGAAATGAGGCCGGGACAGGGGATTTGCTTTGGTCCTATAATTCACCCCTCCACTTT
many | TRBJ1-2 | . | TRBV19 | CASSMAGPYGYTF | TGTGCCAGTAGTATGGCAGGCCCCTATGGCTACACCTTC
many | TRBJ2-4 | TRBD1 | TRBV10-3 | CATYAGQGTTLAKNIQYF | TGTGCCACGTATGCCGGACAGGGGACCACGCTAGCCAAAAACATTCAGTACTTC
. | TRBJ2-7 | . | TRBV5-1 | CASSLVDNTYEQYF | TGCGCCAGCAGCTTGGTTGACAACACCTACGAGCAGTACTTC
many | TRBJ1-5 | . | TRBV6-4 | CASSDSIRVDQPQHF | TGTGCCAGCAGTGACTCCATTCGGGTCGATCAGCCCCAGCATTTT
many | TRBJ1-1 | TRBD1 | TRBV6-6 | CASSYQGAGAFF | TGTGCCAGCAGTTATCAGGGGGCGGGAGCTTTCTTT
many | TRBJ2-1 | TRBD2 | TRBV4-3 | CASSQVSGGSYNEQFF | TGCGCCAGCAGCCAAGTTAGCGGGGGGTCCTACAATGAGCAGTTCTTC
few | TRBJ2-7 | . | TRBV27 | CASRWGASYEQYF | TGTGCCAGCAGGTGGGGGGCATCCTACGAGCAGTACTTC
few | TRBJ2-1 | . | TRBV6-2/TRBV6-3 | CASSYGSSYNEQFF | TGTGCCAGCAGTTACGGCAGCTCCTACAATGAGCAGTTCTTC
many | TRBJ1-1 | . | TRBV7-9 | CASSFAGNTEVFF | TGTGCCAGCAGTTTTGCAGGGAACACTGAAGTTTTCTTT
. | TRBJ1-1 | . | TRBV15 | CTTSRGGTMNTEAFF | TGTACCACCAGCAGAGGTGGAACCATGAACACTGAAGCTTTCTTT
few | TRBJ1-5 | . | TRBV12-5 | CASAWGQNQPQHF | TGTGCTAGTGCCTGGGGGCAGAATCAGCCCCAGCATTTT